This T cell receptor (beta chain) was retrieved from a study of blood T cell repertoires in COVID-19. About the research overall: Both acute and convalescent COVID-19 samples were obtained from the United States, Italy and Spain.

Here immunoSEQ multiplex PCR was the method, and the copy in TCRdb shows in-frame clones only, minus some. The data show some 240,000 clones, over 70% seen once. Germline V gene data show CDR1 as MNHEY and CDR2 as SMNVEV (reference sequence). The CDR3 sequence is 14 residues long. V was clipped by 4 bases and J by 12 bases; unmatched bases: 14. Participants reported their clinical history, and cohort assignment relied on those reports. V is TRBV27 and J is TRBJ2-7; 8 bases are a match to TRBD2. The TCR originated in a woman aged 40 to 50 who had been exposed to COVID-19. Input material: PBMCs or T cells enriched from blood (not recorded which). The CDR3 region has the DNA TGTGCCAGCAGTTCGCCCGGGACTAGGGATTTGTTGTACGTC. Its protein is CASSSPGTRDLLYV.